This is a list of T cell receptor beta chains from one sample in a study of T cell clones after liver transplantation. Only in-frame clones appear in the TCRdb table, and some are missing; sequencing was by immunoSEQ multiplex PCR. The sample lists 20,000 to 30,000 clones; 69% were seen once. Sequencing was performed on CD4+ T cells from blood, taken before liver transplant. The receptors were sampled from a human donor who received a liver transplant. The CDR3 runs from the conserved cysteine through the conserved F or W. A D gene is named only where the DNA matches it firmly. Size is stated for part of the rows, as once, few or many counts, or as a class when the clone is expanded.

DNA	CDR3	J	V	size	D
TGCGCCAGCAGTCAATCCGGGGGGTCGAGACAGCCCCAGCATTTT	CASSQSGGSRQPQHF	TRBJ1-5	TRBV23-1	-	-
TGTGCCAGCAGGGGAGCTGGGGCCAACGTCCTGACTTTC	CASRGAGANVLTF	TRBJ2-6	TRBV2	-	-
TGTGCCAGCAGCTTACTCGCGGGAGGGCCCCGTGAGCAGTTCTTC	CASSLLAGGPREQFF	TRBJ2-1	TRBV7-2	-	TRBD2
TGTGCCAGCAGCTCTTCCGGGACTAGCGGATTTTCCTACAATGAGCAGTTCTTC	CASSSSGTSGFSYNEQFF	TRBJ2-1	TRBV5-8	once	TRBD2
TGTGCCAGCAGCGCCAGGATTCTCACAGATACGCAGTATTTT	CASSARILTDTQYF	TRBJ2-3	TRBV14	few	-
TGTGCCTGGAGCTCCTATAATTCACCCCTCCACTTT	CAWSSYNSPLHF	TRBJ1-6	TRBV28	-	-
TGTGCCAGTAGTATAGCCCCGGGACAGTCCACCGGGGAGCTGTTTTTT	CASSIAPGQSTGELFF	TRBJ2-2	TRBV19	few	TRBD1
TGTGCCAGCAGTGAGGGCCTGCTCCCTTCTCGAGAGACCCAGTACTTC	CASSEGLLPSRETQYF	TRBJ2-5	TRBV2	once	-
TGTGCCAGCAACCTGGGGTTAGCGGAGCAGTTCTTC	CASNLGLAEQFF	TRBJ2-1	TRBV6-1	-	-
TGCGCCAGCAGCAACCCGGACAGGGGGCCGAGTGGCTACACCTTC	CASSNPDRGPSGYTF	TRBJ1-2	TRBV5-1	few	TRBD1
TGTGCCAGTAATAGGAGGAGGGAAGGCACCGGGGAGCTGTTTTTT	CASNRRREGTGELFF	TRBJ2-2	TRBV19	-	-
TGTGCCAGCAGCTATATGAACACTGAAGCTTTCTTT	CASSYMNTEAFF	TRBJ1-1	TRBV2	-	-
TGTGCCTGTAGAACCGGGACTTTAACCGGGGAGCTGTTTTTT	CACRTGTLTGELFF	TRBJ2-2	TRBV30	-	-
TGTGCCAGCAGCCGACAGGGAGACACTGAAGCTTTCTTT	CASSRQGDTEAFF	TRBJ1-1	TRBV6-6	-	TRBD1
TGTGCCAGCACCGGGGCCTCCCATGGCTACACCTTC	CASTGASHGYTF	TRBJ1-2	TRBV25-1	once	-
TGTGCCAGCAGTGACATGGGGCGCACTGAAGCTTTCTTT	CASSDMGRTEAFF	TRBJ1-1	TRBV2	-	-
TGTGCCAGTAGTACCCAAACCACCTATAGCAATCAGCCCCAGCATTTT	CASSTQTTYSNQPQHF	TRBJ1-5	TRBV19	-	-
TGTGCCAGCAGCTTTGGGGGTGGAGGGGAAAAGACCCAGTACTTC	CASSFGGGGEKTQYF	TRBJ2-5	TRBV7-8	few	-
TGTGCCAGCAGCTTAGATTCTGGTAACACGCGCTCTGGAAACACCATATATTTT	CASSLDSGNTRSGNTIYF	TRBJ1-3	TRBV7-2	-	-
TGTGCCAGCAGTTCGGGACAGGGAGGTGGCCAGCCCCAGCATTTT	CASSSGQGGGQPQHF	TRBJ1-5	TRBV27	-	TRBD1
TGTGCCAGCAGCTTGCGGGGTGAGAACACCGGGGAGCTGTTTTTT	CASSLRGENTGELFF	TRBJ2-2	TRBV7-9	-	-
TGTGCCAGCAGTATTGAGGGGGCGTCCTCCGAGCAGTACTTC	CASSIEGASSEQYF	TRBJ2-7	TRBV7-9	-	TRBD1
TGTGCCAGTAAGGGCGGGAGGGACACAGATACGCAGTATTTT	CASKGGRDTDTQYF	TRBJ2-3	TRBV19	-	TRBD2
TGTGCCAGCAGTCGCGGGGTCGGGACCGGGGAGCTGTTTTTT	CASSRGVGTGELFF	TRBJ2-2	TRBV28	few	-
TGCAGCGTTGAGGTAGCGGGTTATGAGCAGTTCTTC	CSVEVAGYEQFF	TRBJ2-1	TRBV29-1	-	TRBD2
TGCGCCAGCAGCTTTCTGGGGACCGAGAACAATGAGCAGTTCTTC	CASSFLGTENNEQFF	TRBJ2-1	TRBV5-1	once	-
TGTGCCACCCGACTAGCGGGGGGCAGCGAATATGGCGGGGAGCTGTTTTTT	CATRLAGGSEYGGELFF	TRBJ2-2	TRBV28	-	TRBD2
TGTGCCAGCTCACCAGGCCAGTCAAATGGCTACACCTTC	CASSPGQSNGYTF	TRBJ1-2	TRBV18	-	-
TGTGCCAGTAGTCTCATCGGGAGGGATAGCACAGATACGCAGTATTTT	CASSLIGRDSTDTQYF	TRBJ2-3	TRBV19	few	TRBD2
TGTGCCAGCAGCCGGAGGGACAGTGCTAGCACAGATACGCAGTATTTT	CASSRRDSASTDTQYF	TRBJ2-3	TRBV7-6	-	-
TGTGCCAGCAGTCCAGGGGGGCATGTGACCCAGTACTTC	CASSPGGHVTQYF	TRBJ2-5	TRBV27	medium-sized	-
TGTGCCAGCAGCTTCAATGAAAAACTGTTTTTT	CASSFNEKLFF	TRBJ1-4	TRBV7-2	once	-
TGTGCCAGCAGCTTAGTTTTCACCGGCTCTGGAAACACCATATATTTT	CASSLVFTGSGNTIYF	TRBJ1-3	TRBV11-2	-	-
TGTGCCATCCGGGACACTAATCAGCCCCAGCATTTT	CAIRDTNQPQHF	TRBJ1-5	TRBV28	-	-
TGTGCCAGCAGTGCTGAGGTAATGAACACTGAAGCTTTCTTT	CASSAEVMNTEAFF	TRBJ1-1	TRBV2	few	-
TGTGCCAGCAACCAATTCTGGGGGGAGACCCAGTACTTC	CASNQFWGETQYF	TRBJ2-5	TRBV2	-	-
TGCGCCAGCAGCTTGATCCCCACGGGGGGCACTGAAGCTTTCTTT	CASSLIPTGGTEAFF	TRBJ1-1	TRBV5-1	-	-
TGCGCCAGCAGCAGGCAGGGGGCCTACGAGCAGTACTTC	CASSRQGAYEQYF	TRBJ2-7	TRBV5-1	-	TRBD1
TGCGCCAGCAGCAGAAAAGAGACCCAGTACTTC	CASSRKETQYF	TRBJ2-5	TRBV5-1	-	-
TGCAGCGTTGGGTCAGGGGGCAATCAGCCCCAGCATTTT	CSVGSGGNQPQHF	TRBJ1-5	TRBV29-1	once	-
TGTGCCAGCAGCCAAGGGACAGGCGAAAAACTGTTTTTT	CASSQGTGEKLFF	TRBJ1-4	TRBV14	-	TRBD1
TGTGCCAGCTCACCAACGGGACAGGGGGCCTACAATGAGCAGTTCTTC	CASSPTGQGAYNEQFF	TRBJ2-1	TRBV18	-	TRBD1
TGTGCCAGTAAGGTCGGTGCGGTGGGCACTGAAGCTTTCTTT	CASKVGAVGTEAFF	TRBJ1-1	TRBV19	few	-
TGTGCCAGCAGCTTAGCCGGCGGCGGACTAGCCAAAAACATTCAGTACTTC	CASSLAGGGLAKNIQYF	TRBJ2-4	TRBV7-2	-	-
TGTGCCAGCAGCTTAAAGTCTGGGGTACAGGGCGATGGCTACACCTTC	CASSLKSGVQGDGYTF	TRBJ1-2	TRBV5-5	-	-
TGTGCCTGGAGTCCCAATTCAGATACGCAGTATTTT	CAWSPNSDTQYF	TRBJ2-3	TRBV30	-	-
TGTGCCAGCAGTACGTACAGGGAATATGGCTACACCTTC	CASSTYREYGYTF	TRBJ1-2	TRBV28	few	-
TGTGCCAGCAGTGCTGGGGGAGGGAGGAACACCGGGGAGCTGTTTTTT	CASSAGGGRNTGELFF	TRBJ2-2	TRBV6-1	-	TRBD2
TGTGCCAGCAGCTTGGAAGTCGGCCAAAACACCATATATTTT	CASSLEVGQNTIYF	TRBJ1-3	TRBV5-4	once	-
TGTGCTAGTGTGCAAAGTATCCGTTCAGATTCTCCTTACAATGAGCAGTTCTTC	CASVQSIRSDSPYNEQFF	TRBJ2-1	TRBV12-5	-	-
TGTGCCAGCAGTCCCGGGACAGTCGTTCGGGAGCAGTTCTTC	CASSPGTVVREQFF	TRBJ2-1	TRBV28	-	TRBD1
TGTGCCAGTAGTATCTTGGGTGGCTACACCTTC	CASSILGGYTF	TRBJ1-2	TRBV19	few	-
TGTGCCAGCAGCTTTGGGGGGGACACTGAAGCTTTCTTT	CASSFGGDTEAFF	TRBJ1-1	TRBV5-5	once	-
TGTGCCTGGAGTGTAGCAGGGATAGCTAACTATGGCTACACCTTC	CAWSVAGIANYGYTF	TRBJ1-2	TRBV30	-	-